This record looks at one TCR beta chain sequence and its context. The antigen is unknown. This entry belongs to a study of CXCR3-negative and CXCR3-positive naive CD8 T cells. 5' RACE that incorporated UMI labels was used to prepare the TRB cDNA libraries. TCRdb reworked the 5' RACE reads into one entry per CDR3 protein, no DNA. In all, the sample yields some 130,000 distinct CDR3 sequences. Notes on the study in general: TRBV-TRBJ usage matched between naive CXCR3-negative and CXCR3-positive cells but not between memory cells. The study found more hydrophobic TRB CDR3s in CXCR3-positive naive cells than in CXCR3-negative naive cells.

Germline values: CDR1 DFQATT, CDR2 SNEGSKA (reference sequence). This CDR3 has 14 amino acids. The chain couples TRBV20-1 to TRBJ2-1; TCRdb returns TRBD1, unconfirmable since there is no DNA. The TCR originated in a human donor in good health. Some clones in this sample may be carry-over from other donors' samples. What was sequenced was naive CXCR3+ CD8+ T cells from blood. Subset defined: CD45RO-CCR7+CD27+CD95- naive CD8+ T cells expressing CXCR3 (TNR3+). The CDR3 loop reads CSASAGEGGIEQFF.